The next 25 T cell receptor beta chains were all read from a single sample in a study of T cells in Graves' hyperthyroidism and ophthalmopathy. The investigators amplified TCR beta CDR3 regions from RNA transcripts. First-round RT-PCR with HTBI primers amplified the TCR CDR3 region. MiXCR was run by TCRdb on the multiplex PCR reads, yielding one entry per CDR3 protein. This sample has around 690,000 distinct CDR3 sequences, with around 16% found just once. Sequenced material: blood. The receptors originated from a man aged 50 to 59 with Graves' hyperthyroidism.

The chain carries TRBV19 and TRBJ2-3, with D tentatively TRBD1 (5 bases). The CDR3 is made up of 14 amino acids. Germline assignment: CDR1 LNHDA and CDR2 SQIVND (reference sequence). Trimming shortened V by 8 bases and J by 3 bases, and 15 bases separated the two germline ends. The CDR3 region is CASRQPHATDTQYF. CDR3 nucleotide sequence: TGTGCCAGTCGACAGCCGCACGCGACAGATACGCAGTATTTT.

This clonotype was detected ten times or more. The chain uses TRBV28 and TRBJ1-5; D remains unclear. The CDR3 runs 15 residues. CDR1 and CDR2 (germline): MDHEN, SYDVKM. The V end was cut by 5 bases, the J end by 6 bases, with 17 bases between. CDR3 region: CASSQSATRGQPQHF. Here the CDR3 DNA reads TGTGCCAGCAGTCAATCGGCGACTCGGGGTCAGCCCCAGCATTTT.

The chain carries TRBV7-9 and TRBJ2-1; no firm D call. In germline, CDR1 is SEHNR, CDR2 FQNEAQ (reference sequence). V shed 1 base and J shed 6 bases, with 13 bases lying between them. CDR3 length: 15 residues. DNA for the CDR3: TGTGCCAGCAGCTTAGACTGGCCCCCAATCAATGAGCAGTTCTTC. Its protein is CASSLDWPPINEQFF.

In this sample, this clonotype turned up many times. The junction differs from germline at one of its ends, possibly a read error. The chain combines TRBV27 with TRBJ2-3; D is possibly TRBD2 (5 bases). The CDR3 covers 18 residues. Per the germline V gene, CDR1 is MNHEY and CDR2 is SMNVEV (reference sequence). The CDR3 DNA sequence: TGTGCCAACAGTTTATCGAGGCCGGCTAGCCGCAAAAGGGATACGCAGTATTTT. Translated, it gives CANSLSRPASRKRDTQYF.

The chain is built from TRBV5-1 and TRBJ2-5; TRBD1 agrees at 8 bases. This CDR3 comprises 15 residues. J lost 2 bases, V lost 4 bases, and 7 bases had no gene match. Germline V gene sequence: CDR1 SGHRS, CDR2 YFSETQ. DNA of the CDR3: TGCGCCAGCAGCACTACGGACAGGGCACAAGAGACCCAGTACTTC. This codes for CASSTTDRAQETQYF.

This clonotype was seen many times. V gene TRBV12-5 combines with J gene TRBJ1-1; weak D call: TRBD1 (5 bases). Looked up from germline, CDR1 is LGHNT and CDR2 is FRNRAP. The V gene lost 1 base and the J gene lost 11 bases, with 17 bases spanning the gap. The CDR3 consists of 14 residues. For the CDR3, the DNA is TGTGCTAGTGGTTTGGGCGCGGGGCCCCTCGGGGCTTTCTTT. This sequence encodes CASGLGAGPLGAFF.

On this clonotype: A much more abundant neighbour one base away suggests this may be a read error. The V and J genes are TRBV12-3 or TRBV12-4 and TRBJ1-3, with D uncertain. The CDR3 spans 15 residues. CDR3 DNA sequence: TGTGCCGGCAGTTTGGGCCGCAGGACCGGAAACACCATATATTTT. This gives the protein CAGSLGRRTGNTIYF.

The CDR3 DNA follows: TGTGCCTGGAGTGGCGGACAGGGGATCAATCAGCCCCAGCATTTT. Protein product: CAWSGGQGINQPQHF. V is TRBV30 and J is TRBJ1-5, with TRBD1 identical over 9 bases. Trimming cost V 1 base and J 3 bases; bases outside gene matches: 4. CDR1 is GTSNPN and CDR2 is SVGIG in the germline V gene (reference sequence). This CDR3 is built from 15 residues.

The rearrangement links TRBV25-1 to TRBJ1-6; D is undetermined. Trimming cost V 0 bases and J 0 bases, with 6 bases left between them. CDR1 and CDR2 from the germline V gene are MGHDK and SYGVNS. This CDR3 contains 16 residues. CDR3: CASSEYGSSYNSPLHF. For the CDR3, the DNA is TGTGCCAGCAGTGAATACGGTAGCTCCTATAATTCACCCCTCCACTTT.

In the case of this clonotype: A much larger clonotype is one base distant, so this may be a read error. The chain couples TRBV3-1 to TRBJ2-2, with a weak D call TRBD1 (5 bases). Germline-derived CDR1 and CDR2 are LGHDT and YNNKEL (reference sequence). CDR3 length equals 16 residues. The ends were cut back, 3 bases at V and 4 bases at J, with 15 bases in the middle. The CDR3: CASSHQVQVSTGELFF. CDR3 in DNA: TGTGCCAGCAGCCACCAGGTACAGGTTAGCACCGGGGAGCTGTTTTTT.

The rearrangement uses TRBV7-9 and TRBJ2-3; a possible D gene is TRBD2 (6 bases). CDR3 length: 19 amino acids. Trimming removed 5 bases from V and 6 bases from J, with 30 bases in between. Germline CDR1 reads SEHNR; CDR2 reads FQNEAQ (reference sequence). The CDR3 bases are TGTGCCAGCAGCCCCTCCGGACTAAGCCGACTTATGGAGACGGATACGCAGTATTTT. Protein: CASSPSGLSRLMETDTQYF.

The V and J genes are TRBV7-8 and TRBJ2-1; 11 nucleotides align to TRBD2. Germline CDR1 and CDR2: SGHVS and FQNEAQ. The CDR3 has 14 residues. Trimming took 7 bases from V and 10 from J; bases not matched to a gene: 9. CDR3 DNA: TGTGCCAGCACCAAACTAGCGGGAGCGGAGGAGCAGTTCTTC. As protein: CASTKLAGAEEQFF.

This clonotype was counted ten times or more. The chain has TRBV18 and TRBJ1-2; D remains ambiguous. The V and J ends lost 1 base and 8 bases respectively, with 14 bases between them. This CDR3 is built from 14 residues. Germline CDR1 KGHSH, CDR2 LQKENI. The CDR3: CASSPREKGGGYTF. CDR3 DNA sequence: TGTGCCAGCTCACCACGAGAAAAGGGAGGCGGCTACACCTTC.

This clonotype was found many times. The chain combines TRBV3-1 with TRBJ2-3; TRBD2 agrees at 10 bases. CDR1 is LGHDT, CDR2 YNNKEL, per germline (reference sequence). J was trimmed by 5 bases and V by 2 bases; bases with no gene match: 1. CDR3 length: 14 amino acids. This CDR3 is CASSQRLAGDTQYF. For the CDR3, the DNA is TGTGCCAGCAGCCAAAGACTAGCGGGAGATACGCAGTATTTT.

The CDR3 bases are TGTGCCAGCAGCGCACAGAGTAGCGGGAAGGGCGGGGAGCTGTTTTTT. This translates into CASSAQSSGKGGELFF. The chain carries TRBV7-9 and TRBJ2-2, with 8 bases aligning to TRBD2. Germline CDR1 is SEHNR and CDR2 is FQNEAQ (reference sequence). The CDR3 loop spans 16 amino acids. J lost 7 bases, V lost 5 bases, and 12 bases had no gene match.

As for this clonotype: A clone one base away is much larger, so this may be a read error. Because the CDR3's place on the DNA is in doubt, the DNA is left out and the CDR3 is given as listed by TCRdb. The genes are TRBV30 and TRBJ1-6; the table gives TRBD1 as D, unverified against the DNA. The germline gives CDR1 GTSNPN, CDR2 SVGIG (reference sequence). The CDR3 spans 14 residues, counting both ends. The CDR3 is CVWSVGGGNSPFHF.

In this sample, this clonotype turned up many times. The CDR3 DNA follows: TGCGCCAGCAGCAGAACTAGCGGGCGTGATGAGCAGTTCTTC. It codes for CASSRTSGRDEQFF. The J gene is TRBJ2-1, the V gene TRBV5-1, with 9 bases matching TRBD2. V dropped 4 bases and J dropped 8; count of bases not matched to a gene: 7. Germline V gives CDR1 SGHRS, CDR2 YFSETQ. CDR3 length equals 14 residues. The full variable domain, completed using reference TRBV5-1 and TRBJ2-1, is KAGVTQTPRYLIKTRGQQVTLSCSPISGHRSVSWYQQTPGQGLQFLFEYFSETQRNKGNFPGRFSGRQFSNSRSEMNVSTLELGDSALYLCASSRTSGRDEQFFGPGTRLTVL.

This clonotype was detected a few times. The genes are TRBV7-2 and TRBJ1-5; 10 bases are shared with TRBD1. CDR3 length: 16 amino acids. The ends lost 4 bases at V and 6 bases at J; junction bases unmatched: 9. Germline V gene data show CDR1 as SGHTA and CDR2 as FQGNSA. The CDR3 bases are TGTGCCAGCAGCTCCCAGGGACAGGGGATGGGTCAGCCCCAGCATTTT. Translation gives CASSSQGQGMGQPQHF.

In this sample, this clonotype turned up a few times. The chain joins TRBV30 to TRBJ2-1, with D maybe TRBD2 (7 bases). The CDR3 loop spans 13 amino acids. Trimming shortened V by 4 bases and J by 8 bases, and 15 bases separated the two germline ends. The V gene's germline CDR1 is GTSNPN and CDR2 SVGIG (reference sequence). CDR3 DNA sequence: TGTGCCTGGACCAAAAAGGGGGGGTATGAGCAGTTCTTC. As protein: CAWTKKGGYEQFF.

This clonotype showed up many times. V gene TRBV7-6 combines with J gene TRBJ2-5; 9 nucleotides line up with TRBD1. V gave up 2 bases and J gave up 5 bases; unmatched junction bases: 6. Per the germline V gene, CDR1 is SGHVS and CDR2 is FNYEAQ. The CDR3 is 15 amino acids. The CDR3 DNA follows: TGTGCCAGCAGCTTATCCCATGGGACAGGGGAGACCCAGTACTTC. Protein sequence: CASSLSHGTGETQYF. Together with reference TRBV7-6 and TRBJ2-5, the CDR3 gives the full variable domain: GAGVSQSPRYKVTKRGQDVALRCDPISGHVSLYWYRQALGQGPEFLTYFNYEAQQDKSGLPNDRFSAERPEGSISTLTIQRTEQRDSAMYRCASSLSHGTGETQYFGPGTRLLVL.

The chain combines TRBV20-1 with TRBJ2-7; TRBD2 matches 14 bases. The CDR3 loop spans 14 amino acids. After removal of 6 bases from V and 3 bases from J, the junction contained 4 bases not matched to a gene. Germline V gives CDR1 DFQATT, CDR2 SNEGSKA (reference sequence). The CDR3 loop reads CSARTSGRFYEQYF. CDR3 nucleotide sequence: TGCAGTGCAAGGACTAGCGGGAGGTTCTACGAGCAGTACTTC.

The rearrangement links TRBV5-1 to TRBJ1-4; no firm D call. From germline, CDR1 is SGHRS and CDR2 YFSETQ. V was shortened by 7 bases and J by 4 bases, with 11 bases between the two germline ends. The CDR3 length is 13 residues. The CDR3 protein is CASSEGYNEKLFF. The CDR3 nucleotides read TGCGCCAGCTCAGAAGGATATAATGAAAAACTGTTTTTT.

A remark on this clonotype: This may stem from a read error, because a much larger clone lies one nucleotide away. The chain employs TRBV2 and TRBJ2-5, with 9 bases identical to TRBD2. Looked up from germline, CDR1 is SNHLY and CDR2 is FYNNEI. Trimming cost V 5 bases and J 4 bases; bases outside gene matches: 8. The CDR3 runs 15 residues. CDR3 sequence reads: CASSFRVAGVETQYF. CDR3 coding DNA: TGTGCCAGCAGTTTTAGGGTAGCGGGAGTAGAGACCCAGTACTTC.

This clonotype appeared many times. The chain links TRBV6-2 or TRBV6-3 to TRBJ1-1; D unresolved. In germline, CDR1 is MNHEY, CDR2 SVGEGT. Trimming removed 2 bases from V and 1 base from J, with 8 bases in between. This CDR3 contains 14 residues. CDR3: CASSYRLRNTEAFF. In DNA, the CDR3 is TGTGCCAGCAGTTACAGATTGAGGAACACTGAAGCTTTCTTT.

This clonotype has at least ten counts. The chain links TRBV7-2 to TRBJ2-3; TRBD2 matches at 10 bases. Losses at the gene ends were 0 bases for V and 1 base for J; bases not matched to a gene: 1. The CDR3 has 16 amino acids. Germline values: CDR1 SGHTA, CDR2 FQGNSA. The CDR3 here is CASSLALAGGTDTQYF. The CDR3, as DNA: TGTGCCAGCAGCTTAGCCCTAGCGGGAGGCACAGATACGCAGTATTTT.